These T cell receptor beta chains were read from a single sample in a study of blood T cell repertoires in COVID-19. This table comes from immunoSEQ multiplex PCR, and its TCRdb copy is limited to in-frame clones, with some not included. Of roughly 500,000 clones listed, roughly 89% were seen once; the top ten hold approximately 0.9%. The specimen sequenced was peripheral blood. These receptor sequences come from a man aged 18 to 30 with COVID-19, enrolled during active disease. Both conserved end residues are part of each CDR3. The D gene is left open where the match is weak. Rows give clone size only sometimes, using once, few, many, or a class for an expanded clone.

CDR3 DNA	CDR3 protein	clone size	V gene	J gene	D gene
TGTGCCAGCAGCCAAGATTATAGCGGGGGCTCAAATGAGCAGTTCTTC	CASSQDYSGGSNEQFF	few	TRBV4-2	TRBJ2-1	TRBD2
TGTGCCAGCAGAAGATCAGTCAGGCGAAACACCATATATTTT	CASRRSVRRNTIYF	once	TRBV6-9	TRBJ1-3	-
TGTGCCAGCTCGGGGGGGTCGAACACCGGGGAGCTGTTTTTT	CASSGGSNTGELFF	-	TRBV2	TRBJ2-2	TRBD2
TGTGCCTGGAGTTTAGGGGACAGCCACCCAACTAAGTACTTC	CAWSLGDSHPTKYF	-	TRBV30	TRBJ2-5	TRBD1
TGTGCCACCAGCTTTGGGACAGGGAATGAGCAGTTCTTC	CATSFGTGNEQFF	-	TRBV15	TRBJ2-1	TRBD1
TGTGCCAGCAGCTTAGGGGCGGGGGGGCCCGAGAGACCCAGTCACTTC	CASSLGAGGPERPSHF	-	TRBV5-4	TRBJ2-5	TRBD2
TGTGCCAGCAGTCCGGGACGGGGAGGCTCCTACGAGCAGTACTTC	CASSPGRGGSYEQYF	-	TRBV6-5	TRBJ2-7	-
TGTGCCAGCAGCCCCGGGACAGAATCAGCAAACATTCAGTACTTC	CASSPGTESANIQYF	few	TRBV5-4	TRBJ2-4	TRBD1
TGTGCCAGCAGCTCCCAAGACAGGGGACGTCACGAGCAGTACTTC	CASSSQDRGRHEQYF	-	TRBV3-1/TRBV3-2	TRBJ2-7	TRBD1
TGTGCTAGTGGTTTGGGTGTCCGATCAGCGGGGGGGCTGGAGACCCAGTACTTC	CASGLGVRSAGGLETQYF	-	TRBV12-5	TRBJ2-5	TRBD2
TGTGCCAGCCGAGTGTTCTACGAGCAGTACTTC	CASRVFYEQYF	few	TRBV2	TRBJ2-7	-
TGTGCCAGTAGTATAGACCCGACAGGGGTAAGGGTTCAGCCCCAGCATTTT	CASSIDPTGVRVQPQHF	-	TRBV19	TRBJ1-5	TRBD1
TGTGCCAGCGGTAGGGACAGGACCCAGCCCCAGCATTTT	CASGRDRTQPQHF	-	TRBV28	TRBJ1-5	TRBD1
TGTGCCAGCAGCTTAGCGATAGCAGAATGGAACTCCTACAATGAGCAGTTCTTC	CASSLAIAEWNSYNEQFF	-	TRBV7-6	TRBJ2-1	-
TGTGCCAGCAGACCGACAGGGTCCTACGAGCAGTACTTC	CASRPTGSYEQYF	-	TRBV6-5	TRBJ2-7	TRBD1
TGCGCCAGCAGTGAATCAGGGGGGAACACTGAAGCTTTCTTT	CASSESGGNTEAFF	-	TRBV10-1	TRBJ1-1	TRBD1
TGTGCCAGCAGCCTTGGGACAGATAACGCCCGTGAAGCTTTCTTT	CASSLGTDNAREAFF	-	TRBV3-1/TRBV3-2	TRBJ1-1	TRBD1
TGTGCCAGCAGCTTAGGTGCTCTCGGGACACCTTACTCGGCTGGAAACACCATATATTTT	CASSLGALGTPYSAGNTIYF	-	TRBV11-3	TRBJ1-3	-
TGTGCCAGCAGCAAAGTTGGTGGAAGGGGGCGGAACACTGAAGCTTTCTTT	CASSKVGGRGRNTEAFF	-	TRBV21-1	TRBJ1-1	-
TGTGCCAGCTCAAGGGACAGGGTAAAAGCTTTCTTT	CASSRDRVKAFF	-	TRBV18	TRBJ1-1	TRBD1
TGTGCCAGCGGGGGGTCTAGCGGGGGCCCCACCTACGAGCAGTACTTC	CASGGSSGGPTYEQYF	-	TRBV2	TRBJ2-7	TRBD2
TGTGCCAGCAGGGGCGCTAGCACAGATACGCAGTATTTT	CASRGASTDTQYF	-	TRBV11-3	TRBJ2-3	-
TGTGCCAGCAGCCCCGGGGGCAATCAGCCCCAGCATTTT	CASSPGGNQPQHF	-	TRBV7-9	TRBJ1-5	-
TGTGCCAGCAGCCCGACAGTCAACACTGAAGCTTTCTTT	CASSPTVNTEAFF	-	TRBV11-1	TRBJ1-1	-
TGTGCCAGCAGTCACCGACAGCCTTCCTACAATGAGCAGTTCTTC	CASSHRQPSYNEQFF	-	TRBV2	TRBJ2-1	-
TGTGCCAGCAGCTTTACAGGGTCCTACGAGCAGTACTTC	CASSFTGSYEQYF	-	TRBV5-4	TRBJ2-7	-
TGTGCCAGCAGCTCCCTAGCGGAAGAGACCCAGTACTTC	CASSSLAEETQYF	-	TRBV7-9	TRBJ2-5	TRBD2
TGTGCCAGTAGGCCGACCGGACAGGGAAGAGAGACCCAGTACTTC	CASRPTGQGRETQYF	-	TRBV19	TRBJ2-5	TRBD1
TGTGCCAGCAGCTTAACGGCCAGGGGGCGAATCACTGAAGCTTTCTTT	CASSLTARGRITEAFF	-	TRBV13	TRBJ1-1	TRBD1
TGTGCCAGCAGTGGGCTACAGGGAACCAGGACAGATACGCAGTATTTT	CASSGLQGTRTDTQYF	-	TRBV27	TRBJ2-3	-
TGTGCCAGCAGCCCCAGCGGGAGAGGGTTTAGGGAGACCCAGTACTTC	CASSPSGRGFRETQYF	few	TRBV7-3	TRBJ2-5	TRBD2
TGTGCCAGCAGCCCCACGGGGGGCACTGAAGCTTTCTTT	CASSPTGGTEAFF	few	TRBV9	TRBJ1-1	-
TGTGCCAGCAGTGAGCTAGCGGGAGACTCCACCGGGGAGCTGTTTTTT	CASSELAGDSTGELFF	once	TRBV6-4	TRBJ2-2	TRBD2
TGTGCCAGCAGCTTCATACAGAGCTCTGGGGCCAACGTCCTGACTTTC	CASSFIQSSGANVLTF	-	TRBV7-9	TRBJ2-6	-
TGTGCCAGCAGCTTATTTCGGGAACCGGGCACCGGGGAGCTGTTTTTT	CASSLFREPGTGELFF	-	TRBV11-3	TRBJ2-2	-
TGCGCCAGCAGCTTGTCCGGGACAGGGACGACCGGGGAGCTGTTTTTT	CASSLSGTGTTGELFF	-	TRBV5-1	TRBJ2-2	TRBD1
TGTGCCAGCAGTGAGGGACAGGGCGGAGAGTACTATGGCTACACCTTC	CASSEGQGGEYYGYTF	-	TRBV2	TRBJ1-2	TRBD1
TGCAGCGTTGGGACAGGATCCTACGAGCAGTACTTC	CSVGTGSYEQYF	-	TRBV29-1	TRBJ2-7	TRBD1
TGTGCCAGCACTAGCGGGAACACTGAAGCTTTCTTT	CASTSGNTEAFF	once	TRBV6-5	TRBJ1-1	-
TGTGCCAGCAGCCCAGGGGGCAGCTCCTACAATGAGCAGTTCTTC	CASSPGGSSYNEQFF	-	TRBV7-2	TRBJ2-1	TRBD1
TGTGCCAGCAGCGCACTAGCGGGGGAAATCTACGAGCAGTACTTC	CASSALAGEIYEQYF	-	TRBV2	TRBJ2-7	TRBD2
TGCGCCAGCAGCATAGGACAGGGAGGACACACCATATATTTT	CASSIGQGGHTIYF	-	TRBV5-1	TRBJ1-3	TRBD1
TGTGCCAGCAGATTTAGCGGGGGGGTCGTAGTTTCGCAGTATTTT	CASRFSGGVVVSQYF	once	TRBV28	TRBJ2-3	TRBD2
TGTGCCAGCAGAACGGGACAGGCTGGCTACACCTTC	CASRTGQAGYTF	-	TRBV28	TRBJ1-2	TRBD1
TGTGCTAGTGGCTCTGACAGGGGGCGAGGCTACACCTTC	CASGSDRGRGYTF	-	TRBV12-5	TRBJ1-2	TRBD1
TGTGCCAGTGCCGCTTACAGCGGGGAGCTGTTTTTT	CASAAYSGELFF	-	TRBV27	TRBJ2-2	-
TGCGCCAGCAGCTTCTCACTAGCGGGGGGATCAGATACGCAGTATTTT	CASSFSLAGGSDTQYF	once	TRBV5-1	TRBJ2-3	TRBD2
TGTGCCAGCACCAAATCCTACAATGAGCAGTTCTTC	CASTKSYNEQFF	-	TRBV12-3/TRBV12-4	TRBJ2-1	-
TGTGCCAGCAGCCAACGCGGGATGGCACGGCAGTACTTC	CASSQRGMARQYF	few	TRBV14	TRBJ2-7	-
TGCGCCAGCTTTGACAGGGGGCAGAGTAATACGCAGTATTTT	CASFDRGQSNTQYF	-	TRBV5-1	TRBJ2-3	TRBD1
TGTGCCAGCAGGAAGGACAGGCCCGACGAGCAGTACTTC	CASRKDRPDEQYF	-	TRBV2	TRBJ2-7	TRBD1
TGTGCCAGCAGCGTTAGCGGAGGTGACAATGAGCAGTTCTTC	CASSVSGGDNEQFF	-	TRBV6-4	TRBJ2-1	-